The sequence of this TCR beta chain was determined in a study of T cells after yellow fever vaccination. General observations from the study: Some clonotypes were seen in both the CD4 and the CD8 compartments. These made up a small share and likely arose from convergent recombination. Peaking faster, on day 5 versus 15, the secondary response was nonetheless weaker.

On this clonotype: Its target is unknown.

The CDR3 has 13 residues. Trimming removed 2 bases at V and 3 bases at J, with 5 bases between. Template switching with 5'RACE generated the TCR cDNA and added a universal primer site and UMIs. MiXCR, run by TCRdb on the 5' RACE reads, gives a single entry per CDR3 protein. This repertoire shows 450,000 to 600,000 distinct CDR3 sequences, less than 20% found once; its top ten account for 17%. The receptor comes from a man aged 18 to 30 who received the YFV17D yellow fever vaccine. Here the sequenced sample was PBMCs, taken 4 to 5 days after the first yellow fever vaccination. The genes are TRBV12-3 or TRBV12-4 and TRBJ2-1, with unresolved D. The CDR3, as DNA: TGTGCCAGCAGTTTATTGGTCTACAATGAGCAGTTCTTC. Translation gives CASSLLVYNEQFF.